The rows below give T cell receptor beta chains drawn from one sample of a study of blood T cell repertoires in COVID-19. The method was immunoSEQ multiplex PCR; TCRdb's version includes in-frame clones alone and lacks a portion of them. This table holds roughly 140,000 clones, 80% to 90% found once. Sequenced material: peripheral blood. The source is a woman between 45 and 60 years old in a cohort sampled during active or convalescent COVID-19. Both conserved end residues are part of each CDR3. D genes are given only for firm matches.

j_gene: TRBJ1-1
d_gene: TRBD1
v_gene: TRBV5-1
CDR3aa: CASSYRGQGGNTEAFF

j_gene: TRBJ2-5
d_gene: -
v_gene: TRBV4-3
CDR3aa: CASSRVRPETQYF

j_gene: TRBJ2-2
d_gene: -
v_gene: TRBV5-1
CDR3aa: CASKTGDDTGELFF

j_gene: TRBJ1-1
d_gene: -
v_gene: TRBV18
CDR3aa: CASSPGVGGSSDLYTEAFF

j_gene: TRBJ2-3
d_gene: TRBD2
v_gene: TRBV2
CDR3aa: CASSQRGGEDTQYF

j_gene: TRBJ1-2
d_gene: -
v_gene: TRBV19
CDR3aa: CASSPSPGRSTYGYTF

j_gene: TRBJ1-6
d_gene: -
v_gene: TRBV7-3
CDR3aa: CASSSHGGTSLHF

j_gene: TRBJ1-1
d_gene: -
v_gene: TRBV12-3/TRBV12-4
CDR3aa: CASTSRLNAEAFF

j_gene: TRBJ1-1
d_gene: -
v_gene: TRBV15
CDR3aa: CATSRVFYISLPVRTEAFF

j_gene: TRBJ2-7
d_gene: -
v_gene: TRBV18
CDR3aa: CASSEGQTYEQYF

j_gene: TRBJ1-2
d_gene: -
v_gene: TRBV7-9
CDR3aa: CASSQGVGFNYGYTF

j_gene: TRBJ1-6
d_gene: TRBD1
v_gene: TRBV4-1
CDR3aa: CASSHEGQAFNSPLHF

j_gene: TRBJ1-2
d_gene: -
v_gene: TRBV10-2
CDR3aa: CASRQTGEGGYTF

j_gene: TRBJ2-1
d_gene: -
v_gene: TRBV19
CDR3aa: CASSINQDNEQFF

j_gene: TRBJ2-4
d_gene: TRBD1
v_gene: TRBV5-6
CDR3aa: CASSKTGAKNIQYF

j_gene: TRBJ1-2
d_gene: -
v_gene: TRBV9
CDR3aa: CASSVGEGVGGYTF

j_gene: TRBJ2-2
d_gene: -
v_gene: TRBV6-5
CDR3aa: CASRRQLNTGELFF

j_gene: TRBJ1-1
d_gene: -
v_gene: TRBV4-3
CDR3aa: CASSQDTRGTEAFF

j_gene: TRBJ1-2
d_gene: TRBD1
v_gene: TRBV11-2
CDR3aa: CASSLGGQGADYGYTF

j_gene: TRBJ1-4
d_gene: TRBD1
v_gene: TRBV3-1/TRBV3-2
CDR3aa: CASATGATATNEKLFF

j_gene: TRBJ1-2
d_gene: TRBD1
v_gene: TRBV19
CDR3aa: CASTMSWTGIDGYTF

j_gene: TRBJ2-7
d_gene: -
v_gene: TRBV21-1
CDR3aa: CASSKVASGASYEQYF

j_gene: TRBJ2-5
d_gene: -
v_gene: TRBV12-3/TRBV12-4
CDR3aa: CASSPGGETQYF

j_gene: TRBJ2-3
d_gene: -
v_gene: TRBV15
CDR3aa: CATSVRGSTDTQYF

j_gene: TRBJ2-2
d_gene: -
v_gene: TRBV7-2
CDR3aa: CASRGGVTNTGELFF

j_gene: TRBJ2-3
d_gene: TRBD1
v_gene: TRBV6-2/TRBV6-3
CDR3aa: CASSKKTGSTDTQYF

j_gene: TRBJ2-1
d_gene: TRBD2
v_gene: TRBV5-5
CDR3aa: CASSSLAGGLSSYNEQFF

j_gene: TRBJ2-3
d_gene: TRBD2
v_gene: TRBV24-1
CDR3aa: CATAGTSGTDTQYF

j_gene: TRBJ1-4
d_gene: TRBD1
v_gene: TRBV7-9
CDR3aa: CASSLRDRPSEKLFF

j_gene: TRBJ1-2
d_gene: -
v_gene: TRBV5-6
CDR3aa: CASSRATGRYGYGYTF

j_gene: TRBJ1-2
d_gene: TRBD1
v_gene: TRBV2
CDR3aa: CASTGQASGYTF

j_gene: TRBJ2-3
d_gene: TRBD1
v_gene: TRBV7-3
CDR3aa: CASSLLGQGIDTQYF

j_gene: TRBJ1-1
d_gene: -
v_gene: TRBV7-9
CDR3aa: CASSVPGGSSNTEAFF

j_gene: TRBJ2-1
d_gene: TRBD2
v_gene: TRBV6-5
CDR3aa: CASTPSGGRNEQFF

j_gene: TRBJ2-3
d_gene: -
v_gene: TRBV6-6
CDR3aa: CASRPSGGPDTQYF

j_gene: TRBJ2-1
d_gene: TRBD1
v_gene: TRBV9
CDR3aa: CASSLQGQGAPGEQFF

j_gene: TRBJ2-3
d_gene: TRBD2
v_gene: TRBV13
CDR3aa: CASSPQTSRDTQYF

j_gene: TRBJ1-2
d_gene: TRBD1
v_gene: TRBV5-1
CDR3aa: CASSPFKGANLGYTF

j_gene: TRBJ1-6
d_gene: -
v_gene: TRBV5-1
CDR3aa: CASSLGQVDSPLHF

j_gene: TRBJ2-3
d_gene: TRBD2
v_gene: TRBV19
CDR3aa: CASSPLAGGRDTQYF

j_gene: TRBJ1-3
d_gene: TRBD1
v_gene: TRBV28
CDR3aa: CASSLGQGISVNTIYF

j_gene: TRBJ2-2
d_gene: TRBD1
v_gene: TRBV11-3
CDR3aa: CASSHPRDRVIANTGELFF

j_gene: TRBJ1-5
d_gene: -
v_gene: TRBV27
CDR3aa: CASSLSRPRGNQPQHF

j_gene: TRBJ1-4
d_gene: TRBD1
v_gene: TRBV5-6
CDR3aa: CASNHRGALTNEKLFF

j_gene: TRBJ2-1
d_gene: -
v_gene: TRBV10-2
CDR3aa: CASSDRDKYNEQFF

j_gene: TRBJ1-2
d_gene: TRBD1
v_gene: TRBV6-5
CDR3aa: CASSRGTVRGYTF

j_gene: TRBJ2-2
d_gene: -
v_gene: TRBV19
CDR3aa: CASSIRGATGELFF

j_gene: TRBJ2-2
d_gene: -
v_gene: TRBV6-5
CDR3aa: CASRTRLNTGELFF

j_gene: TRBJ1-3
d_gene: -
v_gene: TRBV7-2
CDR3aa: CASTLTTAGNTIYF

j_gene: TRBJ1-1
d_gene: -
v_gene: TRBV9
CDR3aa: CASSVTGTNTEAFF